The present entry profiles one T cell receptor (beta chain) with its context. This CDR3 is 14 amino acids long. V lost 6 bases, J lost 3 bases, and 11 bases lay in between. Germline CDR1 and CDR2: ENHRY and SYGVKD. Preparation of the TCRbeta library used unique molecular identifiers. TCRdb analysed the PCR reads with MiXCR anew, one entry per CDR3 protein. The table lists about 350,000 distinct CDR3 sequences, less than 15% of them singletons. This specimen comes from a study of T-cell reconstitution after alpha-beta-depleted transplantation in children. This clonotype was obtained from a human donor who donated a stem cell graft to a child with Fanconi anemia. The material sequenced was PBMCs, taken from the stem cell graft. This chain connects TRBV10-3 to TRBJ2-2; D gene uncertain. The CDR3 DNA sequence: TGTGCCATCAGAACTACGTCTGACACCGGGGAGCTGTTTTTT. This encodes CAIRTTSDTGELFF.